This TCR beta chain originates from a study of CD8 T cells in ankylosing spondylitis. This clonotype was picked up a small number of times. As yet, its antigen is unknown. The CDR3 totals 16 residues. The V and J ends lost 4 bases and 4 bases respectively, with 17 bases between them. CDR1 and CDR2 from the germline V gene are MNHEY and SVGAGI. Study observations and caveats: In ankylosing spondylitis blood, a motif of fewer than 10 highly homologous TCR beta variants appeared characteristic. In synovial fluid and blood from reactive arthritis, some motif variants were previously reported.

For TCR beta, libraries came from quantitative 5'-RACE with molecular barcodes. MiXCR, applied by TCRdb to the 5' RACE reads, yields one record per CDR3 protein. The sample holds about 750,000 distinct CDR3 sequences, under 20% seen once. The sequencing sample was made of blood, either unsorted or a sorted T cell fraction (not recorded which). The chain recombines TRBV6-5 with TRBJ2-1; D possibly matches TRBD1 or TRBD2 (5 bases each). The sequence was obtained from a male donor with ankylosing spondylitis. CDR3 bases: TGTGCCAGCAGTTTTAATGGGGGTACTGGGTACAATGAGCAGTTCTTC. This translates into CASSFNGGTGYNEQFF.